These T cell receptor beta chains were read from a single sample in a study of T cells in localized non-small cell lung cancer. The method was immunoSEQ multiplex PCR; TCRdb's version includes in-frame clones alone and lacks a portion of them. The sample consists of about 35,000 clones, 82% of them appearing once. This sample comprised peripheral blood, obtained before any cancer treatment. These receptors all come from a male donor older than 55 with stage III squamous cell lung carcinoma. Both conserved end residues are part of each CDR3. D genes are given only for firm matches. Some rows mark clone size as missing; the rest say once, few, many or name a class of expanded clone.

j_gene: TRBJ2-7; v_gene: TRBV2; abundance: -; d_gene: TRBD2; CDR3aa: CASSEVSGGAYEQYF; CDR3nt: TGTGCCAGCAGTGAAGTGAGCGGGGGGGCCTACGAGCAGTACTTC
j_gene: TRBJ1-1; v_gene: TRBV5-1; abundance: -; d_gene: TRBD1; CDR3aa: CASSIRDRGISTEAFF; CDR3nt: TGCGCCAGCAGCATCCGGGACAGGGGTATTAGCACTGAAGCTTTCTTT
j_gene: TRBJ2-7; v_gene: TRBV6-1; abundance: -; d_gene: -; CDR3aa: CASSQPASYEQYF; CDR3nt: TGTGCCAGCTCCCAGCCTGCCTCCTACGAGCAGTACTTC
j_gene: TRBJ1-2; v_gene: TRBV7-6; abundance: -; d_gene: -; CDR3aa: CASSLAASGGVYGYTF; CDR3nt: TGTGCCAGCAGCTTAGCCGCCTCGGGAGGGGTATATGGCTACACCTTC
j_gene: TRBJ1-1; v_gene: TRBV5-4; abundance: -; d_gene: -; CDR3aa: CASSSPLQGNTEAFF; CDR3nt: TGTGCCAGCAGCTCGCCTCTCCAGGGGAACACTGAAGCTTTCTTT
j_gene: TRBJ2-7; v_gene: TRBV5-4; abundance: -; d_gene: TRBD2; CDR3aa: CASSLAGGAYEQYF; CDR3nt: TGTGCCAGCAGCCTAGCGGGAGGAGCCTACGAGCAGTACTTC
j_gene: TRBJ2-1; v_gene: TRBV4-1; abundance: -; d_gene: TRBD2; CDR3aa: CASSLVNSGGNLDEQFF; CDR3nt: TGCGCCAGCAGCCTGGTTAATAGCGGGGGAAATCTGGATGAGCAGTTCTTC
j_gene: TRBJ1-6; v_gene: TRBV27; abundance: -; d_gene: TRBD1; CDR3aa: CASSLRATGAPNSPLHF; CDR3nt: TGTGCCAGCAGTTTACGTGCAACAGGGGCTCCTAATTCACCCCTCCACTTT
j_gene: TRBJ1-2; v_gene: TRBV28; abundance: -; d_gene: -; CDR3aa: CAIRGREHYGYTF; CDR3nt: TGTGCCATCCGGGGTAGGGAACACTATGGCTACACCTTC
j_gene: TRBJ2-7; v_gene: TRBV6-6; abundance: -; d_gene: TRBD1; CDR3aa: CASSYPGQGVYEQYF; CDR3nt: TGTGCCAGCAGTTACCCGGGACAGGGGGTATACGAGCAGTACTTC
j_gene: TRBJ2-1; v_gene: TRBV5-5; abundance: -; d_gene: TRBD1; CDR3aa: CASSLPGQGSYNEQFF; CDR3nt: TGTGCCAGCAGCTTACCGGGACAGGGGTCCTACAATGAGCAGTTCTTC
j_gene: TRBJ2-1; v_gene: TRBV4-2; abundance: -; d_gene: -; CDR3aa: CASSPWDSHVQGEQFF; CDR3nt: TGTGCCAGCAGCCCTTGGGACTCCCACGTACAGGGTGAGCAGTTCTTC
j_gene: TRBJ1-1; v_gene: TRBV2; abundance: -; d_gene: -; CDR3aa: CASSEAGIDTEAFF; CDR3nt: TGTGCCAGCAGTGAAGCAGGGATAGACACTGAAGCTTTCTTT
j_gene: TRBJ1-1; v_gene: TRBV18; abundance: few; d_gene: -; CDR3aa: CASSPVVQVNTEAFF; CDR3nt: TGTGCCAGCTCACCAGTAGTTCAGGTGAACACTGAAGCTTTCTTT
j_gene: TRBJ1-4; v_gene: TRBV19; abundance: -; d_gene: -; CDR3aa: CASSPTSTNEKLFF; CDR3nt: TGTGCCAGTAGCCCCACGTCAACTAATGAAAAACTGTTTTTT
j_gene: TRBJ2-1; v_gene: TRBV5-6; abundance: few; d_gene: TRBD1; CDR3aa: CASSLGDSSYNEQFF; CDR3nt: TGTGCCAGCAGCTTGGGGGACAGCTCCTACAATGAGCAGTTCTTC
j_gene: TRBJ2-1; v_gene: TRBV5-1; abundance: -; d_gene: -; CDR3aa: CASVGGAIYNEQFF; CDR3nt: TGCGCCAGCGTCGGGGGCGCGATTTACAATGAGCAGTTCTTC
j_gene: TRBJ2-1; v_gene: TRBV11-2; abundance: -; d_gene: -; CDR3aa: CASSLSRNNEQFF; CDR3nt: TGTGCCAGCAGCTTATCCAGAAACAATGAGCAGTTCTTC
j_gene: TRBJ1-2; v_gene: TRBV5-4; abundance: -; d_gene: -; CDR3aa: CASSPLGGGTYGYTF; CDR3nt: TGTGCCAGCAGCCCACTAGGGGGGGGGACCTATGGCTACACCTTC
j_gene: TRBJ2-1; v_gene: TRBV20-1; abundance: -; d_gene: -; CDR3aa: CSAPRRDEQFF; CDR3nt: TGCAGTGCCCCGAGGAGGGATGAGCAGTTCTTC
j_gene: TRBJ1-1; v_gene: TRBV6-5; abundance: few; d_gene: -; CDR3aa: CASRPPQGGTEAFF; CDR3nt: TGTGCCAGCAGACCCCCCCAGGGAGGCACTGAAGCTTTCTTT
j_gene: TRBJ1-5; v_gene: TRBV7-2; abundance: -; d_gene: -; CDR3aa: CASSSGQNQPQHF; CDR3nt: TGTGCCAGCAGCTCGGGACAAAATCAGCCCCAGCATTTT
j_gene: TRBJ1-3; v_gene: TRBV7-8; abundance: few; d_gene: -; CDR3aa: CASSFLVGSGSGNTIYF; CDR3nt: TGTGCCAGCAGCTTCCTAGTCGGCAGCGGCTCTGGAAACACCATATATTTT
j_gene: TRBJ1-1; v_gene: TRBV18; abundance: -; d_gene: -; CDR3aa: CASSPPDDTEAFF; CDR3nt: TGTGCCAGCTCACCACCGGACGACACTGAAGCTTTCTTT
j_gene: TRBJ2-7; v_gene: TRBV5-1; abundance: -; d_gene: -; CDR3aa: CASSQPPVGTLAYEQYF; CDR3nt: TGCGCCAGCAGCCAGCCCCCGGTGGGGACACTTGCCTACGAGCAGTACTTC
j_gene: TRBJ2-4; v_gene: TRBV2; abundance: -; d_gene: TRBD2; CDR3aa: CARSGTSGMANIQYF; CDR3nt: TGTGCCAGATCCGGGACTAGCGGGATGGCGAACATTCAGTACTTC
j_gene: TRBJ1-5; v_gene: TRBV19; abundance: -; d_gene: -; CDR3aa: CASKEQGSQPQHF; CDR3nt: TGTGCCAGTAAGGAGCAGGGGAGTCAGCCCCAGCATTTT
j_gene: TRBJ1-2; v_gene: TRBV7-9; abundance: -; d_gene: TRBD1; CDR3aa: CASSSQDRGRYGYTF; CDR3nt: TGTGCCAGCAGCTCACAGGACAGGGGGAGGTATGGCTACACCTTC
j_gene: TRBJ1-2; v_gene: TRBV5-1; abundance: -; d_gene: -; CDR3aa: CASSFLDGNYGYTF; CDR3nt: TGCGCCAGCAGCTTCCTGGACGGGAACTATGGCTACACCTTC
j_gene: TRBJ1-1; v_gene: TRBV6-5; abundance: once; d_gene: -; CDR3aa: CASSSTGYTEAFF; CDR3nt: TGTGCCAGCAGTTCCACAGGTTACACTGAAGCTTTCTTT
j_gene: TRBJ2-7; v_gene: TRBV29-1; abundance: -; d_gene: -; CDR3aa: CSVGEGANEQYF; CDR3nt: TGCAGCGTTGGGGAAGGAGCTAACGAGCAGTACTTC
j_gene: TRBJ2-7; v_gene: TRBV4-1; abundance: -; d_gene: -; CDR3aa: CASSQAEGLGEQYF; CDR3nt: TGCGCCAGCAGCCAAGCGGAGGGGCTCGGCGAGCAGTACTTC
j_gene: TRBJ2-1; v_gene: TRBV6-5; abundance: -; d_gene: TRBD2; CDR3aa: CASSYLLAGVDEQFF; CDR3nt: TGTGCCAGCAGTTATCTACTAGCGGGAGTAGATGAGCAGTTCTTC
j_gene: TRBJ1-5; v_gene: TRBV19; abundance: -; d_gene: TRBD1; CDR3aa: CASSRGQGNQPQHF; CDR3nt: TGTGCCAGTAGTAGGGGACAGGGAAATCAGCCCCAGCATTTT
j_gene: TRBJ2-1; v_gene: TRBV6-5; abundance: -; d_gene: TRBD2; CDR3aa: CASSYRLAGNNEQFF; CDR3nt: TGTGCCAGCAGTTACCGACTAGCGGGTAATAATGAGCAGTTCTTC
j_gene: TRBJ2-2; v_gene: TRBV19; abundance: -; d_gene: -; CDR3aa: CASSIARATGELFF; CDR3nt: TGTGCCAGTAGTATAGCCAGGGCCACCGGGGAGCTGTTTTTT
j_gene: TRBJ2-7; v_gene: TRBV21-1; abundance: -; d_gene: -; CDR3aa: CPGLSKPSYEQYF; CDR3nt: TGCCCGGGACTATCGAAACCTTCCTACGAGCAGTACTTC
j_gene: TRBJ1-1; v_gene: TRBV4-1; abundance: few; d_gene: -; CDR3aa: CASKVSQGQNTEAFF; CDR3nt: TGCGCCAGCAAGGTGAGCCAGGGGCAGAACACTGAAGCTTTCTTT
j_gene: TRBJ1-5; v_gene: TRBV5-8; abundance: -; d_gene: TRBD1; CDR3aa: CASSLDRGRYSNQPQHF; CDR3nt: TGTGCCAGCAGCTTGGACAGGGGAAGGTATAGCAATCAGCCCCAGCATTTT
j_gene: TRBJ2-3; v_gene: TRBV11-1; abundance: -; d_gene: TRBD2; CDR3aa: CASSLVLGDYASTDTQYF; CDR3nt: TGTGCCAGCAGCTTAGTGTTAGGGGACTACGCTAGCACAGATACGCAGTATTTT
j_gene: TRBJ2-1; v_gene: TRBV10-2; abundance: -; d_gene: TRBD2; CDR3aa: CASSELAGNYNEQFF; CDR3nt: TGCGCCAGCAGTGAGCTAGCGGGGAACTACAATGAGCAGTTCTTC
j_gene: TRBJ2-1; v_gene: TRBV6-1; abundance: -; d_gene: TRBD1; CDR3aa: CASRRTGVYNEQFF; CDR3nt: TGTGCCAGCAGGAGGACAGGGGTCTACAATGAGCAGTTCTTC
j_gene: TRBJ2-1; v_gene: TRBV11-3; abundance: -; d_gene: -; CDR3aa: CASSLDPPGSSYNEQFF; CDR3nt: TGTGCCAGCAGCTTAGATCCCCCAGGGAGCTCCTACAATGAGCAGTTCTTC